The 5 T cell receptor beta chains below all came from one sample that was sequenced in a study of tumor and adjacent non-tumor tissue in lung cancer. The template was RNA from unsorted bulk tissue. More than 3 cm separated this lung sample from the edge of the tumor. Three rounds of nested PCR, following a modified ARM-PCR protocol, produced the TCRbeta library. TCRdb recomputed calls from the multiplex PCR reads with MiXCR, one row per CDR3 protein. The sample shows about 86,000 distinct CDR3 sequences, more than 65% of them seen only once. Sequences were obtained from distant non-tumor lung tissue. These receptors were obtained from a woman aged 45-59 years with non-small cell lung cancer.

The count of this clonotype is one. One end of the junction does not line up with germline, which may come from a read error. This chain joins TRBV6-1 and TRBJ1-2; 8 positions match TRBD1. The CDR3 extends over 14 amino acids. CDR1 is MNHNS and CDR2 is SASEGT in the germline V gene. The CDR3 loop reads CTSSEDRAHNGYTF. In nucleotides, the CDR3 is TGTACCAGCAGCGAGGACAGGGCACACAATGGCTACACCTTC.

The J gene is TRBJ2-1, the V gene TRBV30, with 8 positions matching TRBD2. The CDR3 extends over 14 amino acids. Germline loops: CDR1 GTSNPN, CDR2 SVGIG (reference sequence). V gave up 8 bases and J gave up 6 bases; unmatched junction bases: 12. CDR3 sequence reads: CAEGGAGDINEQFF. The CDR3 nucleotides are TGTGCCGAGGGGGGAGCGGGAGACATCAATGAGCAGTTCTTC.

Remarks on this clonotype: The germline gene is not matched at one end of the junction; a read error may be the cause. The chain carries TRBV6-7 and TRBJ2-7, with D possibly matching TRBD1 (5 bases). TRBV6-7 is given ORF status, its function remaining uncertain. This CDR3 comprises 16 residues. The CDR3 loop is CPSNSAAPRGPYEQYF. In nucleotides, the CDR3 is TGTCCCAGCAATTCTGCAGCGCCTAGGGGTCCCTACGAGCAGTACTTC.

This clonotype was recorded many times. The chain joins TRBV4-2 to TRBJ2-7; 12 positions match TRBD2. This CDR3 contains 18 residues. Germline assignment: CDR1 LGHNA and CDR2 YNFKEQ. Trimming at V came to 1 base and at J to 5 bases, leaving 12 bases not matched to a gene. The CDR3 loop is CASSQGALGLAGGDEQYF. DNA of the CDR3: TGTGCCAGCAGCCAAGGGGCGTTGGGCCTAGCGGGAGGGGACGAGCAGTACTTC.

A single count supports this clonotype. The chain links TRBV11-2 to TRBJ1-1; TRBD1 is a possible D gene (5 bases). CDR1 is SGHAT and CDR2 is FQNNGV in the germline V gene. The CDR3 totals 15 residues. CDR3 loop: CTTSLEHGANTEAFF. The CDR3 DNA reads as TGTACCACCAGCCTAGAGCATGGGGCGAACACTGAAGCTTTCTTT.